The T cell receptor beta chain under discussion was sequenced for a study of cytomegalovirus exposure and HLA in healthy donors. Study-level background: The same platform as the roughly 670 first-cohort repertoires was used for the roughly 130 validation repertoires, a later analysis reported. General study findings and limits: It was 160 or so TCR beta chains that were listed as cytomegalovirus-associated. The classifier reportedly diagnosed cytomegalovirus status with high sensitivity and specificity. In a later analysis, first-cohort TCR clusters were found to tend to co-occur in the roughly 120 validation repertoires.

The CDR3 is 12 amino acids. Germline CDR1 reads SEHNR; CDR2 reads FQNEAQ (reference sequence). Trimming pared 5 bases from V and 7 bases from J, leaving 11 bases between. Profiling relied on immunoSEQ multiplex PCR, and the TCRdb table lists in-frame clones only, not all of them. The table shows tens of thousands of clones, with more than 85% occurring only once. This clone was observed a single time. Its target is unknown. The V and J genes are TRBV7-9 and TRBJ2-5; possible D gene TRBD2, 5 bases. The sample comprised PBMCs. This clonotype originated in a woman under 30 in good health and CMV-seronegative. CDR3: CASSRELRTQYF. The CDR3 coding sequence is TGTGCCAGCAGCAGGGAGCTAAGGACCCAGTACTTC. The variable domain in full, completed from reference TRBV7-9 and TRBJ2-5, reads DTGVSQNPRHKITKRGQNVTFRCDPISEHNRLYWYRQTLGQGPEFLTYFQNEAQLEKSRLLSDRFSAERPKGSFSTLEIQRTEQGDSAMYLCASSRELRTQYFGPGTRLLVL.